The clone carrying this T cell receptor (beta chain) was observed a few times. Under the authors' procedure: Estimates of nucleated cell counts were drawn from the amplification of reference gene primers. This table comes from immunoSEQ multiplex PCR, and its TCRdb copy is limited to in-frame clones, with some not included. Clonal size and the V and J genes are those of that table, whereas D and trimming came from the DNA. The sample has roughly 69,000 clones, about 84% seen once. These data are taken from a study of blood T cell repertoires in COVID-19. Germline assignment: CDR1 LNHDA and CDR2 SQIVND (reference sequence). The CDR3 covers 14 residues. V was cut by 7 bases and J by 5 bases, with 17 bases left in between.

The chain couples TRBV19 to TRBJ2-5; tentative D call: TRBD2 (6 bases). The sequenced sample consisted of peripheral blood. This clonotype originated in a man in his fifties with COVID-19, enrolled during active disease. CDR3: CASTPAAAGETQYF. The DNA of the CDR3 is TGTGCCAGTACCCCGGCGGCCGCGGGGGAGACCCAGTACTTC. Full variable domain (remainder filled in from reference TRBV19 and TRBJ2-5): DGGITQSPKYLFRKEGQNVTLSCEQNLNHDAMYWYRQDPGQGLRLIYYSQIVNDFQKGDIAEGYSVSREKKESFPLTVTSAQKNPTAFYLCASTPAAAGETQYFGPGTRLLVL.